This T cell receptor beta chain was profiled in a study of cytomegalovirus exposure and HLA in healthy donors (dated by TCRdb to 2016 to 2017). About the investigation overall: In an earlier analysis of approximately 640 of the donors, 276 Gb of sequence data and 90 million to 120 million unique TCR beta sequences from about 179 million T cells were reported. An early release covering over 500 HLA-typed donors comprised approximately 290 gigabases of sequencing data and some 79 million unique TCR sequences. Of the roughly 410 genotyped donors, 75% to 85% were placed in the genetic ancestry cluster associated with self-reported Caucasian donors. The study was designed to test whether signatures of past pathogen exposure could be identified by cataloging public T cell receptors. Using immunosequencing, the study profiled T cell repertoires from fewer than 850 subjects and related those repertoires to cytomegalovirus serostatus. A separate validation cohort of 90 to 150 different subjects was used in addition to the approximately 670-subject first cohort. To predict cytomegalovirus infection status, the study combined high-throughput TCR immunosequencing, statistical association of individual TCRs with disease status, and machine learning. In a later analysis, previously published TCR beta repertoires from 666 donors were re-analyzed and high-resolution HLA genotyping was added so that TCR occurrence patterns could be studied. Rather than drawing on any new phenotypic data, the later analysis identified candidate immune exposures from TCR beta sequences and the way those sequences occurred across donors. An earlier analysis of a few hundred of the donors applied high-throughput TCR beta sequencing to assess whether each TCR beta V gene segment acted as functional or pseudogenic. Donor age, sex, ethnicity and CMV serostatus were collected together with the repertoire data. A later genetic analysis used genome-wide SNP genotypes for about 60% of the roughly 700 donors, treating that subset as a discovery cohort. Every discovery cohort repertoire had been produced on one sequencing platform. Both class I and class II loci were covered by HLA typing, at four-digit resolution. The number of typed donors differed by locus: about 620-640 for A, B, C, DRB1 and DQB1; 522 for DQA1; around 580 for DPA1; and some 450 for DPB1. Roughly five DR-DQ haplotypes were treated as single units for association and clustering because of strong linkage in the cohort. On average, roughly 240,000 unique TCR beta nucleotide sequences were sequenced per donor among a few hundred genotyped donors of the cohort, with roughly 18% of those sequences being non-productive.

The cohort was made up of 650 to 700 healthy bone marrow donors. At the time of sampling, every cohort member was nominally healthy, though immune exposures that went unrecorded were likely present. The donor was CMV seronegative and was included in the group of around 320 seronegative cohort members. Every donor gave a peripheral blood sample, and the peripheral blood mononuclear cells from that sample were used for TCR beta sequencing. Genomic DNA extraction from the blood cell samples was performed with the Qiagen DNeasy Blood Extraction Kit. Overall study outcomes, separate from this receptor: In a later analysis, the rate of TCR association differed among HLA loci, with DRB1 alleles having the most associated TCRs and HLA-C alleles having the fewest. A group of highly shared sequence variants was considered likely to be a technical artifact of the sequencing pipeline. Across donors, most TCR sequences were observed very rarely, whereas some public TCRs were present in many individuals. In an earlier analysis of some 550 of the donors, most TCR beta V segments were observed in productive rearrangements about 87% or about 30% of the time, broadly matching IMGT annotations. Some IMGT-functional V segments, including TRBV6-2 and TRBV6-3, could not be distinguished by the 87-base-pair reads and were therefore excluded. Linkage disequilibrium might explain the correlated functional status among segregating V segments, but an unknown experimental factor could not be ruled out. CMV serostatus was the only immune exposure information available for the cohort. When HLA alleles, especially DR and DQ, strongly co-occurred, TCR associations were difficult to assign to individual alleles. Specific HLA alleles were associated with 15,000 to 20,000 TCR beta sequences at a false discovery rate of 0.05 in a later analysis. A further reported finding was that TCR beta sequences accurately predicted the HLA-A and HLA-B alleles for most subjects in the first cohort. HLA typing was unavailable for some donors at each locus, so association tests used only the typed subset. A few of the identified cytomegalovirus-associated TCR beta chains were confirmed in vitro to be specific for cytomegalovirus antigens. This cohort had only TCR beta chains sequenced, and the lack of alpha or paired-chain data limited which features could be detected. Cytomegalovirus status was reported to be diagnosed by the classifier with high specificity and sensitivity in both the original and validation cohorts. About 17 rarely observed V segments, including chromosome 9 orphons, were excluded from the earlier analysis of some 590 of the donors because counts were too low. Most CMV-associated TCR beta chains appeared to be HLA-restricted in a later analysis, and the HLA associations seemed to be driven largely by CMV exposure. According to a later genetic analysis, donors in an Asian-associated ancestry cluster had fewer N-insertions in productive TCRs than the approximately 670-donor mean. A total of some 180 TCR beta chains were listed by the study as associated with cytomegalovirus. A later analysis found that HLA-associated TCR beta chains were more clonally expanded and had lower generation probabilities than equally common non-associated chains. A later analysis reported that several top co-occurrence clusters appeared linked to parvovirus B19, influenza, CMV and Epstein-Barr virus. Roughly uniform sequencing depth across donors was assumed in presence/absence analyses, although this assumption may not hold. V-gene and J-gene trimming of TCR beta chains was associated with a missense DCLRE1C variant in a later genetic analysis, and the association was replicated in an independent cohort. The authors suggested that the approach could potentially be generalized to other disease states and immunological phenotypes.

Receptor libraries were prepared by the immunoSEQ multiplex PCR assay. For the multiplex PCR, a mixture combining 60 forward primers for TCR Vbeta segments and 13 reverse primers for TCR Jbeta segments was used. Amplification of the CDR3 region of rearranged TCR beta genes was performed with a multiplex PCR assay on genomic DNA. Amplified TCR beta libraries were sequenced as 87-base-pair reads on the Illumina HiSeq System. From the authors' description of their analysis: In a later analysis, around 80 million unique TCR beta chains were counted across the 650 to 700 repertoires, and roughly 10 million of these chains were shared by at least two donors. Raw reads were error-corrected and collapsed into unique sequences by a nearest-neighbor algorithm in which closely related sequences were merged to remove PCR and sequencing errors. Alignment of CDR3 sequences to IMGT reference sequences was used to assign V, D and J gene segments. For a sequence to be retained, at least a six-nucleotide match to both a V gene segment and a J gene segment was required. Rearrangements were classified as productive when the CDR3 lacked stop codons and remained in frame with V and J, and all other rearrangements were classified as non-productive. CDR3 was defined by IMGT convention, running from the second conserved V-encoded cysteine to the conserved J-encoded phenylalanine. The earlier analysis of approximately 590 of the donors excluded any sequence lacking an unambiguous match to a single V gene segment. In an earlier analysis of several hundred of the donors, V segments were called functional above 56.7% productive rearrangements and were called segregating when the between-donor standard deviation exceeded 5%. A statistical classification framework was built for diagnosing cytomegalovirus status from the catalog of TCR beta chain sequences. A later analysis assigned V and J genes by comparing TCR nucleotide sequences with IMGT/GENE-DB human TR gene sequences. A later analysis assigned CDR3 sequences and most-parsimonious VDJ recombination scenarios with the TCRdist pipeline. In a later analysis, every TCR beta chain was defined by the combination of its CDR3 amino acid sequence and its V-gene family, and reads without a unique V-gene family were dropped. A later analysis removed nearly 600 highly shared, low-generation-probability nucleotide sequences to deal with suspected cross-contamination and a sequencing artifact. In a later analysis, a clonal expansion index was calculated for each public chain from normalized within-repertoire ranks of inferred template counts. In a later analysis, generation probabilities were computed with a VDJ recombination model fitted to out-of-frame rearrangements, and the resulting probabilities were checked against IGoR. In a later analysis, TCR-TCR, TCR-HLA and TCR-CMV co-occurrence was scored with hypergeometric tests, and a repertoire-size bias correction was applied to TCR pairs. A later analysis estimated false discovery rates by permuting HLA or CMV assignments 20 times. In a later analysis, co-occurring TCRs were grouped using DBSCAN, with TCRdist sequence similarity added in when clustering inside HLA-allele-positive subsets. For co-occurrence clustering, repertoires with fewer than 30,000 or more than 120,000 public chains were excluded, along with a handful of repertoires with anomalous nucleotide sharing. What TCRdb holds here is the immuneACCESS table cut down to in-frame rearrangements. Part of the clones is not present; checked against another copy, under half of the missing clones reflect an unresolved V gene, and the others are unexplained. Clone size and V and J calls were adopted from that table, with D and trimming inferred from the DNA. This sample gives 160,000 or so clones in total; roughly four fifths of them show up just once. 4.3% of the sample comes from the top ten.

In regard to this clone: Its antigen remains undetermined. The junction departs from the called germline gene at one end, perhaps through a read error.

Reading the germline V gene (reference sequence) gives CDR1 SSHAT and CDR2 FNYEAQ. Including the terminal cysteine and phenylalanine, the CDR3 comprises 15 residues. Only CDR3 DNA is held: 45 bases, read in frame from base 1. The sequence joins TRBV7-7 to TRBJ2-2, with 12 central nucleotides matching TRBD2. The sequence derives from a man aged 40-49 years in good health and CMV-seronegative. The material sequenced was PBMCs. At the DNA level, the sequence is TGTGCTAGCAGCTGGACTAGCGGGGTCCCCGGGGAGCTGTTTTTT. Its protein reads: CASSWTSGVPGELFF.